Described below is a single T cell receptor beta chain sequence and its context. This entry comes from a study of shared T cell receptors in the human thymus. Method: immunoSEQ multiplex PCR; TCRdb's copy keeps in-frame clones and lacks some. The table lists some 760,000 clones, over 75% of them singletons, with under 0.012% in the top ten. The CDR3 totals 11 residues. CDR1 SNHLY and CDR2 FYNNEI come from the germline V gene. V trimming: 4 bases; J trimming: 16 bases; junction bases outside the gene matches: 3. In addition, the sample was reused for a study of human thymus T cells. From that second work: Resections that were taken during corrective heart surgery supplied the thymus tissue.

The source of this sequence is a girl in the first two years of life with a congenital heart defect. The sequencing input was thymocytes. The rearrangement links TRBV2 to TRBJ2-1; 11 nucleotides match TRBD1. The CDR3 nucleotides are TGTGCCAGCAGTGGGGACAGGGGGAAATTCTTC. Protein: CASSGDRGKFF.